The T cell receptor (beta chain) described here comes from a study of blood T cell repertoires in COVID-19. The table came from immunoSEQ multiplex PCR; TCRdb's copy has only in-frame clones and leaves some out. The profile shows about 120,000 clones, about 91% of them singletons. Germline V CDR1 and CDR2: SGHRS, YFSETQ. Deletions cut 4 bases from V and 0 bases from J, with 16 bases between. The CDR3 sequence is 16 residues long. This TCR was sampled from a woman aged 45-59 years with active or convalescent COVID-19. Sequences were obtained from peripheral blood. The chain uses TRBV5-1 and TRBJ1-2; D remains unclear. The CDR3 sequence is CASSPRGGEANYGYTF. The CDR3 region has the DNA TGCGCCAGCAGCCCGCGGGGTGGGGAGGCTAACTATGGCTACACCTTC.